Shown below are 24 T cell receptor beta chains from a single sample sequenced in a study of T cells after posttransplantation cyclophosphamide. Profiling relied on immunoSEQ multiplex PCR, and the TCRdb table lists in-frame clones only, not all of them. Here the sample spans about 15,000 clones, about 82% being singletons. Controls had myeloablative marrow grafts with methotrexate and calcineurin inhibitor, sampled at 1 year. The source material was PBMCs, sampled 441 days after allogeneic stem cell transplant with calcineurin inhibitor and methotrexate. These receptors were obtained from a male patient in his thirties who received an allogeneic stem cell transplant from an unrelated donor, was CMV-positive, and had acute and chronic GVHD. Part of the T cell pool may stem from the graft donor.

This chain uses TRBV19 with TRBJ1-4; D possibly corresponds to TRBD1 (5 bases). This CDR3 is 14 amino acids long. V was cut by 5 bases and J by 6 bases, with 13 bases left in between. Germline CDR1 is LNHDA and CDR2 is SQIVND (reference sequence). DNA of the CDR3: TGTGCCAGTAGTCACAGTGGAGGGGATGAAAAACTGTTTTTT. As protein: CASSHSGGDEKLFF.

The chain carries TRBV5-4 and TRBJ2-3; the match to TRBD2 covers 8 bases. Germline loops: CDR1 SGHNT, CDR2 YYREEE (reference sequence). This CDR3 is built from 16 residues. The ends lost 1 base at V and 5 bases at J; junction bases unmatched: 9. CDR3 coding DNA: TGTGCCAGCAGCTTGTCCCTCGGGAGGGATGGAGATACGCAGTATTTT. Amino acid sequence: CASSLSLGRDGDTQYF. The variable domain in full, with the rest retrieved from reference TRBV5-4 and TRBJ2-3, is ETGVTQSPTHLIKTRGQQVTLRCSSQSGHNTVSWYQQALGQGPQFIFQYYREEENGRGNFPPRFSGLQFPNYSSELNVNALELDDSALYLCASSLSLGRDGDTQYFGPGTRLTVL.

J is TRBJ2-1 and V is TRBV28; 8 nucleotides line up with TRBD2. With V trimmed by 2 bases and J by 0 bases, 6 bases remained unmatched. Germline CDR1 is MDHEN and CDR2 is SYDVKM. The CDR3 extends over 17 amino acids. CDR3 DNA: TGTGCCAGCAGTTTAATTAGCGGGGTCGGCTCCTACAATGAGCAGTTCTTC. It codes for CASSLISGVGSYNEQFF.

The gene calls are TRBV4-2 and TRBJ2-1, with TRBD2 matching over 13 bases. Germline loops: CDR1 LGHNA, CDR2 YNFKEQ. The ends lost 2 bases at V and 10 bases at J; junction bases unmatched: 5. The CDR3 has 15 residues. The CDR3 spells CASSQTSGGAREQFF. In DNA, the CDR3 is TGTGCCAGCAGCCAAACTAGCGGGGGGGCACGAGAGCAGTTCTTC.

V gene TRBV7-9 combines with J gene TRBJ2-2; D possibly corresponds to TRBD2 (6 bases). Germline V gives CDR1 SEHNR, CDR2 FQNEAQ (reference sequence). The CDR3 consists of 16 residues. V lost 4 bases and J 4 bases, leaving 16 bases between the germline ends. DNA of the CDR3: TGTGCCAGCAGCTCCCCCCGGGGGTCCAGCACCGGGGAGCTGTTTTTT. This translates into CASSSPRGSSTGELFF. Based on the CDR3 plus reference TRBV7-9 and TRBJ2-2, the full variable domain is DTGVSQNPRHKITKRGQNVTFRCDPISEHNRLYWYRQTLGQGPEFLTYFQNEAQLEKSRLLSDRFSAERPKGSFSTLEIQRTEQGDSAMYLCASSSPRGSSTGELFFGEGSRLTVL.

This chain links TRBV9 with TRBJ2-5; 10 nucleotides agree with TRBD1. Trimming cost V 0 bases and J 2 bases; bases outside gene matches: 7. CDR3 length equals 17 residues. The germline V gene has CDR1 SGDLS and CDR2 YYNGEE. The CDR3 sequence: CASSVGTGGGRQETQYF. Written as DNA, the CDR3 is TGTGCCAGCAGCGTAGGGACAGGGGGGGGGCGGCAAGAGACCCAGTACTTC.

The chain carries TRBV5-5 and TRBJ2-6, with D unresolved. Germline CDR1 SGHKS, CDR2 YYEKEE (reference sequence). V was clipped by 7 bases and J by 3 bases, with 11 bases between them. This CDR3 comprises 14 residues. CDR3 DNA: TGTGCCAGCTCCCGAACGGGTGGGGCCAACGTCCTGACTTTC. Translating it yields CASSRTGGANVLTF.

The chain combines TRBV7-9 with TRBJ2-1, with 7 nucleotides matching TRBD1. J gave up 4 bases and V 2 bases, and 5 bases lay outside the gene matches. The germline CDR1 and CDR2 sequences are SEHNR and FQNEAQ (reference sequence). The CDR3 loop spans 15 amino acids. CDR3 coding DNA: TGTGCCAGCAGCTTAAGACAGGGAGTATACAATGAGCAGTTCTTC. Translated, it gives CASSLRQGVYNEQFF.

This CDR3 reads CARSLQGPRLTNTGELFF. The CDR3 DNA reads TGTGCCAGAAGCTTACAGGGTCCTCGTCTGACGAACACCGGGGAGCTGTTTTTT. The chain is built from TRBV5-3 and TRBJ2-2, with a tentative D call TRBD1 (6 bases). TRBV5-3 is filed as an ORF, its function uncertain. V gave up 2 bases and J gave up 0 bases, with 17 bases separating them. The CDR3 length is 18 residues.

On this clone itself: The junction differs from germline at one of its ends, possibly a read error. This chain connects TRBV6-1 to TRBJ2-7; TRBD2 aligns across 12 bases. CDR3 size: 16 residues. Germline V gene lookup returns CDR1 MNHNS and CDR2 SASEGT. The CDR3 nucleotides are TGTGCCATCAGTGACCCGGGACTAGCGGGTGCAAACGAGCAGTACTTC. Translated, it gives CAISDPGLAGANEQYF.

The V and J genes are TRBV19 and TRBJ2-7, with 10 nucleotides matching TRBD1. CDR3 length: 12 residues. J gave up 7 bases and V 10 bases, and 7 bases lay outside the gene matches. The germline gives CDR1 LNHDA, CDR2 SQIVND (reference sequence). The CDR3 loop reads CATRQGAREQYF. The CDR3 DNA reads TGTGCCACCCGACAGGGGGCCAGAGAGCAGTACTTC.

The genes are TRBV6-5 and TRBJ1-2, with 7 bases lining up with TRBD1. Germline CDR1 and CDR2: MNHEY and SVGAGI. V shed 6 bases, J shed 2 bases, and the junction held 3 bases outside the gene matches. This CDR3 is built from 13 residues. CDR3 loop: CASSMTGNYGYTF. The CDR3 DNA is TGTGCCAGCAGCATGACAGGGAACTATGGCTACACCTTC.

The chain is built from TRBV28 and TRBJ1-5, with D possibly TRBD1 on 5 matching bases. Germline loops: CDR1 MDHEN, CDR2 SYDVKM. The CDR3 has 15 residues. V was shortened by 6 bases and J by 5 bases, with 17 bases between the two germline ends. The CDR3 loop is CASSPGGDQYQPQHF. CDR3 sequence (DNA): TGTGCCAGCAGCCCGGGGGGGGATCAGTATCAGCCCCAGCATTTT.

This chain's CDR3 is CASSLVGQGADGYTF. In nucleotides, the CDR3 is TGTGCCAGCAGCTTAGTGGGACAGGGGGCGGATGGCTACACCTTC. This sequence joins TRBV7-9 and TRBJ1-2; 12 bases line up with TRBD1. The CDR3 is 15 residues long. V lost 1 base, J lost 6 bases, and 3 bases stayed unmatched. Germline values: CDR1 SEHNR, CDR2 FQNEAQ (reference sequence).

Written as DNA, the CDR3 is TGTGCCAGCAGCGTAGCCGGACTAGCCTACGAGCAGTACTTC. It specifies CASSVAGLAYEQYF. J is TRBJ2-7 and V is TRBV9; 7 bases agree with TRBD2. CDR1 and CDR2 (germline): SGDLS, YYNGEE. J was trimmed by 2 bases and V by 0 bases; bases with no gene match: 2. The CDR3 runs 14 residues.

V and J are TRBV6-5 and TRBJ2-2; D gene uncertain. The V gene lost 2 bases and the J gene lost 4 bases, with 5 bases spanning the gap. From germline, CDR1 is MNHEY and CDR2 SVGAGI. The CDR3 covers 13 residues. CDR3 bases: TGTGCCAGCAGTTACGTGGCCACCGGGGAGCTGTTTTTT. Translated, it gives CASSYVATGELFF.

V usage is TRBV4-3 and J usage is TRBJ2-1, with 10 positions matching TRBD1. V lost 1 base, J lost 4 bases, and 7 bases stayed unmatched. Germline lookup yields CDR1 LGHNA and CDR2 YSLEER. CDR3 length equals 17 residues. CDR3 sequence reads: CASSQVTGTGDYNEQFF. In DNA form, the CDR3 reads TGCGCCAGCAGCCAAGTAACCGGGACAGGGGATTACAATGAGCAGTTCTTC.

The CDR3 loop is CASSLRQNTGELFF. Written as DNA, the CDR3 is TGTGCCAGCAGCTTGCGCCAGAACACCGGGGAGCTGTTTTTT. The V and J genes are TRBV7-9 and TRBJ2-2; no firm D call. CDR3 length: 14 amino acids. In germline, CDR1 is SEHNR, CDR2 FQNEAQ (reference sequence). Trimming shortened V by 3 bases and J by 1 base, and 6 bases separated the two germline ends.

This clone was observed once. V usage is TRBV5-6 and J usage is TRBJ1-1; 9 positions match TRBD1. V lost 3 bases and J lost 8; bases outside the gene matches: 2. The CDR3 covers 12 residues. Looked up from germline, CDR1 is SGHDT and CDR2 is YYEEEE. In DNA form, the CDR3 reads TGTGCCAGCAGCTGGGGGACAGGGGAAGCTTTCTTT. It codes for CASSWGTGEAFF.

The chain employs TRBV7-2 and TRBJ2-1, with 10 positions matching TRBD2. Per germline, CDR1 SGHTA and CDR2 FQGNSA. Trimming removed 5 bases from V and 2 bases from J; junction bases left unmatched: 9. The CDR3 runs 17 residues. The CDR3 is CASSPPRLAGAYNEQFF. CDR3 in DNA: TGTGCCAGCAGCCCCCCCCGCCTAGCGGGAGCCTACAATGAGCAGTTCTTC.

The chain recombines TRBV28 with TRBJ2-4, with 7 bases aligning to TRBD1. CDR1 and CDR2 from the germline V gene are MDHEN and SYDVKM. Trimming removed 6 bases from V and 0 bases from J; junction bases left unmatched: 8. The CDR3 length is 16 residues. CDR3 bases: TGTGCCAGCAGCCGGACGGGACAGCTAGCCAAAAACATTCAGTACTTC. Protein sequence: CASSRTGQLAKNIQYF.

CDR3: CASSYSQGHNEQFF. Here the CDR3 DNA reads TGTGCCAGCAGTTACTCGCAGGGGCACAATGAGCAGTTCTTC. The chain has TRBV6-5 and TRBJ2-1; D is possibly TRBD1 (6 bases). CDR3 size: 14 residues. Germline CDR1 MNHEY, CDR2 SVGAGI. V was pared by 0 bases and J by 5 bases, with 8 bases between.

J is TRBJ2-1 and V is TRBV4-2, with 9 nucleotides matching TRBD2. The V gene end was trimmed by 0 bases and the J gene end by 8 bases; junction bases not matched to a gene: 2. This CDR3 is 14 amino acids long. Germline values: CDR1 LGHNA, CDR2 YNFKEQ. The CDR3 sequence is CASSQEGLAHEQFF. The DNA of the CDR3 is TGTGCCAGCAGCCAAGAGGGACTAGCCCATGAGCAGTTCTTC.

V and J are TRBV11-1 and TRBJ1-1, with 11 positions matching TRBD1. The germline V gene has CDR1 SGHAT and CDR2 FQDESV (reference sequence). This CDR3 comprises 17 residues. Trimming took 1 base from V and 4 from J; bases not matched to a gene: 8. The CDR3 DNA is TGTGCCAGCAGCTTAGGGAGGACAGGGGGCAAGATCACTGAAGCTTTCTTT. Its protein product is CASSLGRTGGKITEAFF.